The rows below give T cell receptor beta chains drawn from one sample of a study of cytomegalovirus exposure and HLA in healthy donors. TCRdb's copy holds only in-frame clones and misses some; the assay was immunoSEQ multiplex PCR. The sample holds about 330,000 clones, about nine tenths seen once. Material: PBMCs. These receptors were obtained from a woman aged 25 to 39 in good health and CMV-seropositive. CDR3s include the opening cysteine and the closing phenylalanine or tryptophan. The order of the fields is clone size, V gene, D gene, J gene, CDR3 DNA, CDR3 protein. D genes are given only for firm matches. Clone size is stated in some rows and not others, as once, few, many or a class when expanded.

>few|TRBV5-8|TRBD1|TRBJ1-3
TGTGCCAGCAGTATCGGACAGGGCTCTGGAAACACCATATATTTT
CASSIGQGSGNTIYF
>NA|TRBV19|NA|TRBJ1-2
TGTGCCAGTAGTATCTCGGACACTCGCTACACCTTC
CASSISDTRYTF
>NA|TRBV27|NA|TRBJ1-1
TGTGCCAGCAGTTTAATGGAGGGGAACACTGAAGCTTTCTTT
CASSLMEGNTEAFF
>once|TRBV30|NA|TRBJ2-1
TGTGCCTGGAGGGCCAATGAGCAGTTCTTC
CAWRANEQFF
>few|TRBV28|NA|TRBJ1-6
TGTGCCAGCAGTTTATGGGCAGGGACGGGGTCTAATTCACCCCTCCACTTT
CASSLWAGTGSNSPLHF
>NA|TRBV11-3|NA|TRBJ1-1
TGTGCCAGCAGCTTAGATTACCCCCCGGTCTTCTTT
CASSLDYPPVFF
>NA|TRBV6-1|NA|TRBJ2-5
TGTGCCAGCAGTGAAGATGGGTATGGTGAGACCCAGTACTTC
CASSEDGYGETQYF
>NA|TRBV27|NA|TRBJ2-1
TGTGCCAGCAGTTTATCGGGACTTAACAATGAGCAGTTCTTC
CASSLSGLNNEQFF
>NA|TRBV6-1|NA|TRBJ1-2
TGTGCCGGCAGTGAAGCGCGGGGCTATGGCTACACCTTC
CAGSEARGYGYTF
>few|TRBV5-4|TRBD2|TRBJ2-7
TGTGCCAGCAGTTTTGACGGACTAGCAGGAGAGCAGTACTTC
CASSFDGLAGEQYF
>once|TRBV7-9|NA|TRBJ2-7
TGTGCCAGCAGCTCGGAGGGCCGGAACGAGCAGTACTTC
CASSSEGRNEQYF
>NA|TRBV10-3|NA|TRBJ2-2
TGTGCCATCGCTCTAGGGACGGGGAACACCGGGGAGCTGTTTTTT
CAIALGTGNTGELFF
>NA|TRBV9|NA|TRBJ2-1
TGTGCCAGCAGCGTTGGGGACAATGAGCAGTTCTTC
CASSVGDNEQFF
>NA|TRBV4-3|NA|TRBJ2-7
TGCGCCAGCAGCCAAGATTTCTCTAGCGCTAACTACGAGCAGTACTTC
CASSQDFSSANYEQYF
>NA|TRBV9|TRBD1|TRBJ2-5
TGTGCCAGCAGCTACCACCGGACAGGGAAAAGAGAGACCCAGTACTTC
CASSYHRTGKRETQYF
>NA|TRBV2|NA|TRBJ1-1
TGTGCCAGCAGTGTCGGCGGAACTGGGAACACTGAAGCTTTCTTT
CASSVGGTGNTEAFF
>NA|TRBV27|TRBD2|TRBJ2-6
TGTGCCAGCAGTTTAATCTCGTCAGCGGGAGTTAGATCTGGGGCCAACGTCCTGACTTTC
CASSLISSAGVRSGANVLTF
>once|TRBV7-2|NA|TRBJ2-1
TGTGCCAGCAGCTTAGCGGGTTACTCCTACAATGAGCAGTTCTTC
CASSLAGYSYNEQFF
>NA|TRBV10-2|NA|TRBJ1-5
TGCGCCAGCAGTGACCCAGGGAGCAATCAGCCCCAGCATTTT
CASSDPGSNQPQHF
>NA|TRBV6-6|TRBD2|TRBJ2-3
TGTGCCGCTCAAGCGGCGGGGGGGCGGACAGATACGCAGTATTTT
CAAQAAGGRTDTQYF
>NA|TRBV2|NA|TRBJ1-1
TGTGCCAGCAGTCCTGCCGGGGGGCGAGGGAACACTGAAGCTTTCTTT
CASSPAGGRGNTEAFF
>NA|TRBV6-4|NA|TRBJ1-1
TGTGCCAGCAGTGAGTCTCATGGCACTGAAGCTTTCTTT
CASSESHGTEAFF
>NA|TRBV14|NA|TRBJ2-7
TGTGCCAGCAGCTACGGGGTTAGCTCCTACGAGCAGTACTTC
CASSYGVSSYEQYF
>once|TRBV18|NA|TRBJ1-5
TGTGCCAGCTCACCGGCAGGACAGCCCAATCAGCCCCAGCATTTT
CASSPAGQPNQPQHF
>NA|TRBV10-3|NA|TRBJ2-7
TGTGCCATCAGTGACGGCCCCTCCTACGAGCAGTACTTC
CAISDGPSYEQYF
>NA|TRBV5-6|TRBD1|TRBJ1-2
TGTGCCAGCAGCCCCAGGGGGATCGACTATGGCTACACCTTC
CASSPRGIDYGYTF
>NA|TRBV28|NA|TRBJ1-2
TGTGCCAGCAGTTTCAACAAGTATGGCTACACCTTC
CASSFNKYGYTF
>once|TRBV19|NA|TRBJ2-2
TGTGCCAGTAGTATTCTAGCGAACACCGGGGAGCTGTTTTTT
CASSILANTGELFF
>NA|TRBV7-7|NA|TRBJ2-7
TGTGCCAGCAGCTTGGACCGAAGCCTCGAGCAGTACTTC
CASSLDRSLEQYF
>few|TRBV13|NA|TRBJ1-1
TGTGCCAGCCGGGTAGGAGCTTTCTTT
CASRVGAFF
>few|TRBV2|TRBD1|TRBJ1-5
TGTGCCAGCAGTGTTTCAGGGGGCGTCTTACAGCCCCAGCATTTT
CASSVSGGVLQPQHF
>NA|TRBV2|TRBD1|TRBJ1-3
TGTGCCAGCAGTGCGACAGGGTCTGGAAACACCATATATTTT
CASSATGSGNTIYF
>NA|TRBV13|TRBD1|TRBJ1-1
TGTGCCAGCAGCTTGGGGGACAGGGCGAACACTGAAGCTTTCTTT
CASSLGDRANTEAFF
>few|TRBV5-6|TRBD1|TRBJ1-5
TGTGCCAGCAGCTTCTGGGACAGCTCTCAGCCCCAGCATTTT
CASSFWDSSQPQHF
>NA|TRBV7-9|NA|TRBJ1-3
TGTGCCAGCAGCTTAGTTAGTACTTCTGGAAACACCATATATTTT
CASSLVSTSGNTIYF
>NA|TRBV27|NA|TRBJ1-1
TGTGCCAGCAGTCACCAGGCTGGGCCTGAAGCTTTCTTT
CASSHQAGPEAFF
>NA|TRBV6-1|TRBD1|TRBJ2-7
TGTGCCAGCAGTGATTTGGACAGGGCGATTGACTACGAGCAGTACTTC
CASSDLDRAIDYEQYF
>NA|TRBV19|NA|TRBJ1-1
TGTGCCAGTAGATCAGCGGGTGGCCGTGAAGCTTTCTTT
CASRSAGGREAFF
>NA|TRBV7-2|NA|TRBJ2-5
TGTGCCAGCAGCTTACAAGAGACCCAGTACTTC
CASSLQETQYF
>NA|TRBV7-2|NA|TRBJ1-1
TGTGCCAGCAGCTTAAGCCGGAACACTGAAGCTTTCTTT
CASSLSRNTEAFF
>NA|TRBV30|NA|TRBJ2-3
TGTGCCTGGAGAGGGCTTGCAGATACGCAGTATTTT
CAWRGLADTQYF